This TCR beta chain was observed in a study of technical replicates of blood from several donors. Profiling relied on immunoSEQ multiplex PCR, and the TCRdb table lists in-frame clones only, not all of them. Found here are about 76,000 clones, roughly 90% of them singletons; the top ten hold 0.25%. This CDR3 is 14 amino acids long. Germline lookup yields CDR1 MRHNA and CDR2 SNTAGT. The V gene end was trimmed by 1 base and the J gene end by 3 bases; junction bases not matched to a gene: 2. The clonotype comes from a human donor in good health. The specimen was T cells isolated from PBMCs. This chain uses TRBV6-4 with TRBJ2-7, with 8 bases aligning to TRBD2. In nucleotides, the CDR3 is TGTGCCAGCAGTGACTTGCGGGGGGACTACGAGCAGTACTTC. Its protein is CASSDLRGDYEQYF.